This record covers a single T cell receptor beta chain. The sample belongs to a study of blood T cell repertoires in COVID-19. Looking at the study overall: Samples representing acute and convalescent COVID-19 were sourced from the United States, Italy and Spain. Sources were T cells, B-cell-depleted T cells, or PBMCs; the material itself was cDNA or gDNA.

Libraries were prepared by immunoSEQ multiplex PCR; TCRdb keeps only in-frame clonotypes and omits some of them. This table has roughly 150,000 clones, approximately 78% appearing once. The CDR3 has 13 amino acids. CDR1 SGHRS and CDR2 YFSETQ come from the germline V gene. Trimming pared 5 bases from V and 9 bases from J, leaving 15 bases between. The specimen sequenced was peripheral blood. The TCR sequence derives from a human donor in a cohort sampled during active COVID-19. The V call is TRBV5-1, the J call TRBJ2-1, with D unresolved. DNA of the CDR3: TGCGCCAGCAGTTTGTCAGTATCTGGTGAGCAGTTCTTC. This encodes CASSLSVSGEQFF.